This T cell receptor beta chain was sequenced during a study of beta chain features in type 1 diabetes (dated by TCRdb to the late 2010s). Background on the whole study: Mean age, gender distribution, total cell number and subset yield were not different between patients and healthy donors. A total of 85 million to 140 million sorted cells were examined across all samples, and a strong correlation was observed between cell number per subset and RNA yield. Regulatory and stem cell-like memory subsets were isolated from only 8 patients and roughly 8 healthy donors, whereas naive and central memory subsets came from all 30 or so donors. In the study, recently diagnosed type 1 diabetes patients and matched healthy donors were compared on the TCRB repertoires of their sorted circulating CD4+ T cell subsets. General study outcomes and caveats: HLA sub-analyses involved small numbers of individuals, so any influence of HLA type on TCRB rearrangement remained unresolved. Fewer insertions and more nucleotide deletions at VDJ recombination sites were observed in patients with type 1 diabetes, implying thymic rearrangement abnormalities. Shorter templates might have been favored by PCR, but patient and control samples were amplified and corrected together, so both groups would have been affected equally by any skew. In all four CD4+ subsets, TCRB CDR3 length was moderately but significantly shorter in type 1 diabetes patients. Naive, central memory and regulatory TCRB repertoires appeared to be more alike among patients than among healthy donors. Because cDNA rather than genomic DNA was sequenced, highly expressing activated cells could have been over-represented, although no difference in activation and CD3 levels was found between groups.

From cysteine to phenylalanine, the CDR3 is 16 amino acids long. Of the read, only the CDR3 DNA is kept; its 48 bases are in frame from base 1. Trimming removed 2 bases from V and 0 bases from J; the gene matches leave 6 bases unexplained. The germline V gene provides CDR1 MGHRA and CDR2 YSYEKL. From each donor, a single peripheral blood sample of around 0.12 L on average was drawn into heparinised tubes. A BD FACSAria II and a panel including CD45RO, CCR7, CD25, CD127, CD95 and CD27 were used to sort naive, central memory, regulatory and stem cell-like memory CD4+ T cells. Every sorted population had a purity above 98%. PBMCs were isolated immediately by Lymphoprep density gradient centrifugation and stained directly without culture. So that batch effects would be minimized, each experiment stained and sorted samples in pairs, pairing one healthy donor with one patient. This clone was found a few times. Its antigen remains undetermined. No base quality information exists; no much larger clone differs at one position.

The High Capacity cDNA Reverse Transcription Kit was used to reverse transcribe all of the isolated RNA, meaning that expressed TCRB transcripts were what got sequenced. Deep immunoSEQ sequencing was performed on naive, central memory and regulatory T cell samples, with an average of about 4 million total reads per sample. Sorted cells were lysed in RLT buffer, and RNA was extracted using DNase-treated RNeasy Micro or Mini kits according to cell number. Each cell subset was processed separately to prevent cross-contamination, with patient and healthy donor samples processed together. Using the immunoSEQ multiplex PCR, TCRB sequences were amplified from cDNA into 87-bp fragments spanning the CDR3 region. Sequencing of the amplicons was done on the Illumina HiSeq platform. The original pipeline was this. Synthetic template baselines were used to correct PCR bias computationally, reads within Hamming distance 2 were collapsed, and singletons that could not be merged were discarded. Reads were aligned to IMGT to assign V, D and J genes, CDR3 length, and insertions or deletions at six rearrangement sites. Within each subset, clonotype counts were normalized to sorted cell number, after which true diversity and Gini coefficients were computed with the tcR R package. The overlap coefficient, calculated on TCRB nucleotide sequences, was used to measure repertoire sharing. As a proxy for the pre-selection repertoire, out-of-frame TCRB sequences from naive cells were analyzed. The table comes from immuneACCESS by way of TCRdb, which keeps in-frame sequences with V and J called. Part of the clones is missing from these tables; in studies checked, under half for an unresolved V gene and the rest for unknown reasons. The D gene and trimming were derived from the DNA, and the V and J assignments and clone size from that table. Present in this sample are about 620,000 clones, roughly 16% of which were seen just once. In total, the top ten clones hold around 0.095% of the sample.

The sample consisted of naive CD4+ T cells from blood. The label giving this sample's cell subset or site can be read as: true naive CD4+ T cells. Recombination linked TRBV4-1 to TRBJ1-1; 7 junctional bases match TRBD1. The sequence derives from a young man in good health. The CDR3 protein: CASSQKIQGLNTEAFF. DNA sequence: TGCGCCAGCAGCCAAAAGATACAGGGGTTGAACACTGAAGCTTTCTTT.